These T cell receptor beta chains were read from a single sample in a study of CD8+ T cells in alopecia areata. The repertoire was sequenced with immunoSEQ multiplex PCR; TCRdb's copy has only in-frame clones and lacks some. The sample holds fewer than 200,000 clones, roughly 70% seen once. The starting material was CD8+ T cells sorted from blood, obtained at week 0. The receptors stem from a human donor with alopecia areata. CDR3s include the opening cysteine and the closing phenylalanine or tryptophan. The order of the fields is CDR3 protein, CDR3 DNA, D gene, clone size, V gene, J gene. D genes are given only for firm matches. Where a row states a size, it is once, few, many or the class of an expanded clone; other rows omit it.

CATRGSNQPQHF	TGTGCCACCAGGGGGTCCAATCAGCCCCAGCATTTT	NA	NA	TRBV15	TRBJ1-5
CASSSRTAYNEQFF	TGTGCCAGCAGCTCACGGACAGCCTACAATGAGCAGTTCTTC	NA	NA	TRBV11-2	TRBJ2-1
CASSETVAEQFF	TGTGCCAGCAGTGAAACAGTAGCAGAGCAGTTCTTC	NA	NA	TRBV6-1	TRBJ2-1
CASSDSVNTEAFF	TGCGCCAGCAGTGACAGTGTGAACACTGAAGCTTTCTTT	NA	NA	TRBV10-1	TRBJ1-1
CASSRTGGITDTQYF	TGTGCCAGCAGCCGGACAGGGGGTATAACAGATACGCAGTATTTT	TRBD1	NA	TRBV5-6	TRBJ2-3
CASSPGLGHQETQYF	TGTGCCAGCAGCCCGGGACTAGGGCACCAAGAGACCCAGTACTTC	TRBD2	NA	TRBV7-6	TRBJ2-5
CATLGQRVHF	TGTGCCACCCTCGGACAGCGGGTGCACTTT	NA	NA	TRBV2	TRBJ1-6
CASSVPSGGAYEQFF	TGTGCCAGCAGTGTTCCTAGCGGGGGGGCGTATGAGCAGTTCTTC	TRBD2	few	TRBV2	TRBJ2-1
CASSPRGGGQPTDTGELFF	TGTGCCAGCAGCCCCCGGGGCGGCGGTCAGCCCACGGACACCGGGGAGCTGTTTTTT	NA	NA	TRBV14	TRBJ2-2
CASSLKAAGELFF	TGCGCCAGCAGCCTCAAAGCAGCCGGGGAGCTGTTTTTT	NA	few	TRBV4-1	TRBJ2-2
CSAVDSSQYGYTF	TGCAGCGCAGTGGACAGCAGCCAATATGGCTACACCTTC	NA	NA	TRBV29-1	TRBJ1-2
CASSGQNYGYTF	TGCGCCAGCAGCGGGCAGAACTATGGCTACACCTTC	NA	NA	TRBV4-1	TRBJ1-2
CASNWGQQFF	TGTGCCAGCAACTGGGGACAGCAGTTCTTC	NA	NA	TRBV27	TRBJ2-1
CASSLGKWARSEAFF	TGCGCCAGCAGCTTGGGTAAATGGGCGAGGAGTGAAGCTTTCTTT	NA	few	TRBV5-1	TRBJ1-1
CASSHNYEQYF	TGTGCCAGCAGTCACAATTACGAGCAGTACTTC	NA	NA	TRBV6-5	TRBJ2-7
CAWRTAGTEAFF	TGTGCCTGGCGGACAGCTGGCACTGAAGCTTTCTTT	NA	NA	TRBV30	TRBJ1-1
CASSQARSYGYTF	TGTGCCAGCAGCCAAGCTAGATCCTATGGCTACACCTTC	NA	NA	TRBV14	TRBJ1-2
CASSAQGWAEDEETQYF	TGTGCCAGCAGTGCCCAGGGGTGGGCCGAAGATGAAGAGACCCAGTACTTC	NA	few	TRBV25-1	TRBJ2-5
CASGGTKNIQYF	TGTGCCAGCGGGGGAACCAAAAACATTCAGTACTTC	NA	NA	TRBV27	TRBJ2-4
CASSSLGGARTDTQYF	TGCGCCAGCAGCTCCCTCGGGGGGGCTCGCACAGATACGCAGTATTTT	TRBD2	NA	TRBV5-1	TRBJ2-3
CASSEATGKYEQYF	TGTGCCAGCAGTGAAGCCACGGGGAAATACGAGCAGTACTTC	NA	NA	TRBV6-1	TRBJ2-7
CASSMARGIYNEQFF	TGTGCCAGTAGTATGGCGCGGGGGATCTACAATGAGCAGTTCTTC	TRBD2	NA	TRBV19	TRBJ2-1
CAWSFVQGLGYEQYF	TGTGCCTGGAGCTTTGTGCAGGGTCTTGGATACGAGCAGTACTTC	NA	NA	TRBV30	TRBJ2-7
CASSPIGTGYGYTF	TGTGCCAGCAGCCCAATCGGGACAGGTTATGGCTACACCTTC	TRBD1	NA	TRBV5-6	TRBJ1-2
CASSALAGEQYF	TGTGCCAGCAGTGCGCTAGCCGGCGAGCAGTACTTC	NA	NA	TRBV2	TRBJ2-7
CASSEAGEQFF	TGTGCCAGCAGCGAAGCTGGCGAGCAGTTCTTC	NA	NA	TRBV6-6	TRBJ2-1
CASSQDSARGTDTQYF	TGTGCCAGCAGCCAAGACAGCGCACGGGGGACAGATACGCAGTATTTT	NA	NA	TRBV7-9	TRBJ2-3
CASSFDNNYGYTF	TGTGCCAGCAGCTTTGACAATAACTATGGCTACACCTTC	NA	NA	TRBV11-2	TRBJ1-2
CASSRRDPGAANEKLFF	TGCGCCAGCAGCCGCCGGGACCCCGGTGCAGCTAATGAAAAACTGTTTTTT	NA	NA	TRBV4-1	TRBJ1-4
CASSEANGQGYNEQFF	TGTGCCAGCAGTGAAGCGAATGGACAGGGTTACAATGAGCAGTTCTTC	TRBD1	NA	TRBV6-1	TRBJ2-1
CASSDRFNTGELFF	TGTGCCAGCAGTGACCGGTTTAACACCGGGGAGCTGTTTTTT	NA	NA	TRBV2	TRBJ2-2
CASSLGYDGNTEAFF	TGTGCCAGCAGCTTAGGGTACGACGGGAACACTGAAGCTTTCTTT	NA	NA	TRBV11-1	TRBJ1-1
CASSINSGSGQPQHF	TGTGCCAGTAGTATCAATTCCGGGAGCGGTCAGCCCCAGCATTTT	NA	few	TRBV19	TRBJ1-5
CASSPTSGQPYEQYF	TGCGCCAGCAGCCCAACCTCGGGACAGCCCTACGAGCAGTACTTC	TRBD1	NA	TRBV5-1	TRBJ2-7
CASSDSPGGFGELFF	TGTGCCAGCAGCGACAGTCCCGGGGGCTTCGGGGAGCTGTTTTTT	NA	NA	TRBV11-2	TRBJ2-2
CASSLGNYEQYF	TGTGCCAGCAGCTTGGGAAACTACGAGCAGTACTTC	NA	NA	TRBV5-5	TRBJ2-7
CASSWGQGSYEQYF	TGCGCCAGCAGCTGGGGACAGGGCTCCTACGAGCAGTACTTC	TRBD1	NA	TRBV5-1	TRBJ2-7
CASFDGGNIYNEQFF	TGTGCCAGCTTCGACGGGGGGAATATCTACAATGAGCAGTTCTTC	TRBD2	few	TRBV13	TRBJ2-1
CATSGETGYNEQFF	TGTGCCACCAGCGGGGAGACAGGATACAATGAGCAGTTCTTC	NA	NA	TRBV15	TRBJ2-1
CASSLATGELFF	TGTGCCAGCAGCTTGGCTACCGGGGAGCTGTTTTTT	NA	NA	TRBV5-6	TRBJ2-2
CATSRAFVGTTNEKLFF	TGTGCCACCAGCAGGGCCTTTGTGGGAACAACTAATGAAAAACTGTTTTTT	NA	few	TRBV15	TRBJ1-4
CASSLRVAGSDEQFF	TGCGCCAGCAGCTTACGGGTGGCCGGCTCCGATGAGCAGTTCTTC	NA	NA	TRBV5-1	TRBJ2-1
CASSEAYNEQFF	TGTGCCAGCAGTGAGGCTTACAATGAGCAGTTCTTC	NA	NA	TRBV2	TRBJ2-1
CSVARTDYEQYF	TGCAGCGTGGCCCGGACAGACTACGAGCAGTACTTC	NA	NA	TRBV29-1	TRBJ2-7
CASSFLAGLVGETQYF	TGTGCCAGCAGCTTTCTGGCGGGACTCGTTGGAGAGACCCAGTACTTC	NA	few	TRBV13	TRBJ2-5
CATSKNSAGLQPQHF	TGTGCCACCAGTAAGAACTCAGCAGGGCTACAGCCCCAGCATTTT	NA	NA	TRBV15	TRBJ1-5
CASSPRRWTPGNYEQYF	TGTGCCAGCAGCCCGCGTAGGTGGACCCCCGGAAACTACGAGCAGTACTTC	NA	NA	TRBV9	TRBJ2-7
CASSPDGGTEAFF	TGTGCCAGCAGCCCGGACGGGGGCACTGAAGCTTTCTTT	NA	few	TRBV7-9	TRBJ1-1
CASSSWMHKGMDEQYF	TGTGCCAGCAGCTCCTGGATGCATAAGGGGATGGACGAGCAGTACTTC	NA	few	TRBV7-9	TRBJ2-7
CASSPGTGVYEQYF	TGCGCCAGCAGTCCCGGGACAGGGGTTTACGAGCAGTACTTC	TRBD1	few	TRBV4-1	TRBJ2-7
CASSLGHWNTEAFF	TGTGCCAGCAGTCTCGGCCATTGGAACACTGAAGCTTTCTTT	NA	NA	TRBV27	TRBJ1-1
CASSLGGPGTGSEQYF	TGTGCCAGCAGCTTAGGCGGGCCGGGGACAGGTTCCGAGCAGTACTTC	TRBD1	once	TRBV13	TRBJ2-7
CASSRRDSPNTGELFF	TGTGCCAGCAGCCGACGGGACAGCCCGAACACCGGGGAGCTGTTTTTT	TRBD1	NA	TRBV11-2	TRBJ2-2
CASSGRDARGNTIYF	TGTGCCAGCAGTGGCAGGGACGCGCGGGGAAACACCATATATTTT	NA	NA	TRBV2	TRBJ1-3